Below are 25 T cell receptor beta chains sequenced from a single sample in a study of long-term antiretroviral therapy in people with HIV. Runs used v3.0 of the immunoSEQ assay and were done at survey level. Clones were sequenced by immunoSEQ multiplex PCR, and TCRdb holds only the in-frame ones, with some missing. The sample lists over 30,000 clones, 70% to 90% occurring once. The starting material was unsorted PBMCs, obtained 1.2 years after starting antiretroviral therapy. The receptors derive from a woman in her fifties or sixties with HIV.

The rearrangement uses TRBV6-5 and TRBJ2-5; 8 bases line up with TRBD2. V was pared by 7 bases and J by 2 bases, with 3 bases of the junction left unmatched. The germline CDR1 and CDR2 sequences are MNHEY and SVGAGI. The CDR3 is made up of 13 amino acids. The CDR3 DNA reads as TGTGCCAGCACCTTAGCGGGACAAGAGACCCAGTACTTC. This sequence encodes CASTLAGQETQYF.

The genes are TRBV6-4 and TRBJ1-1; 9 nucleotides match TRBD1. J was trimmed by 4 bases and V by 3 bases; bases with no gene match: 6. The CDR3 is 15 residues long. Germline CDR1 reads MRHNA; CDR2 reads SNTAGT. The CDR3 nucleotides are TGTGCCAGCAGTGAAACAGGGGGCTCGGGCACTGAAGCTTTCTTT. Protein: CASSETGGSGTEAFF.

J is TRBJ2-7 and V is TRBV6-1; the match to TRBD1 covers 9 bases. Germline CDR1 MNHNS, CDR2 SASEGT. The CDR3 runs 14 residues. V was pared by 7 bases and J by 6 bases, with 10 bases of the junction left unmatched. CDR3 in DNA: TGTGCCAGCACGAGGGACAGGGTGGTTGGCGAGCAGTACTTC. Its protein is CASTRDRVVGEQYF.

The chain has TRBV7-2 and TRBJ1-6; D may be TRBD1 (6 bases). Trimming left V 4 bases short and J 5 bases short, with 12 bases between. Germline V lookup: CDR1 SGHTA, CDR2 FQGNSA. The CDR3 is 15 amino acids. CDR3 sequence reads: CASSSIGGNNSPLHF. In DNA, the CDR3 is TGTGCCAGCAGCTCGATAGGGGGTAATAATTCACCCCTCCACTTT.

The CDR3 DNA reads as TGTGCCAGCAGCTTAGCTACAGGGGGGCATTCACCCCTCCACTTT. It yields the protein CASSLATGGHSPLHF. The genes are TRBV7-9 and TRBJ1-6, with 8 bases that match TRBD1. After removal of 0 bases from V and 8 bases from J, the junction contained 3 bases not matched to a gene. The CDR3 spans 15 residues. CDR1 and CDR2 (germline): SEHNR, FQNEAQ (reference sequence).

V is TRBV19 and J is TRBJ1-6; D might be TRBD1 (6 bases). Per germline, CDR1 LNHDA and CDR2 SQIVND (reference sequence). The CDR3 sequence is 15 residues long. Trimming removed 2 bases from V and 10 bases from J, with 15 bases in between. CDR3 amino acids: CASSIYAGTRSPLHF. The CDR3 DNA reads TGTGCCAGTAGTATATATGCAGGGACACGATCACCCCTCCACTTT.

The V call is TRBV7-3, the J call TRBJ2-2; TRBD2 agrees at 8 bases. The CDR3 sequence is 15 residues long. Trimming took 3 bases from V and 1 from J; bases not matched to a gene: 1. Germline V gene lookup returns CDR1 SGHTA and CDR2 FQGTGA. The CDR3 spells CASSLSGGNTGELFF. CDR3 nucleotides: TGTGCCAGCAGCTTGAGCGGGGGGAACACCGGGGAGCTGTTTTTT. Complete variable domain (other parts from reference TRBV7-3 and TRBJ2-2): GAGVSQTPSNKVTEKGKYVELRCDPISGHTALYWYRQSLGQGPEFLIYFQGTGAADDSGLPNDRFFAVRPEGSVSTLKIQRTERGDSAVYLCASSLSGGNTGELFFGEGSRLTVL.

The CDR3 nucleotides are TGTGCCATCAGTGAGACTACCCAAGGCGGTAGCTATGGCTACACCTTC. It encodes CAISETTQGGSYGYTF. The chain couples TRBV10-3 to TRBJ1-2, with D unresolved. Germline V CDR1 and CDR2: ENHRY, SYGVKD. The CDR3 has 16 amino acids. Trimming took 2 bases from V and 4 from J, leaving 17 bases between them.

This chain joins TRBV9 and TRBJ1-5, with TRBD1 matching 10 bases. V was pared by 0 bases and J by 2 bases, with 2 bases of the junction left unmatched. The length of the CDR3 is 16 residues. Germline V gives CDR1 SGDLS, CDR2 YYNGEE. The CDR3 DNA reads TGTGCCAGCAGCGTAGGGACAGGGGGAGGCAATCAGCCCCAGCATTTT. This encodes CASSVGTGGGNQPQHF. The whole variable domain, remainder taken from reference TRBV9 and TRBJ1-5, is DSGVTQTPKHLITATGQRVTLRCSPRSGDLSVYWYQQSLDQGLQFLIQYYNGEERAKGNILERFSAQQFPDLHSELNLSSLELGDSALYFCASSVGTGGGNQPQHFGDGTRLSIL.

The V and J genes are TRBV9 and TRBJ2-5; D remains unclear. Germline CDR1 reads SGDLS; CDR2 reads YYNGEE. The CDR3 is made up of 16 amino acids. V was cut by 4 bases and J by 5 bases, with 21 bases left in between. CDR3: CASSPSTKGSLETQYF. The DNA of the CDR3 is TGTGCCAGCAGCCCGTCAACTAAAGGGTCGCTCGAGACCCAGTACTTC.

This chain links TRBV9 with TRBJ2-1; 7 bases match TRBD2. The germline V gene encodes CDR1 SGDLS and CDR2 YYNGEE. The V segment lost 0 bases and the J segment 4 bases; nucleotides outside the gene matches: 7. The CDR3 length is 16 residues. The CDR3 reads CASSVGGEGLYNEQFF. The DNA for the CDR3 is TGTGCCAGCAGCGTAGGAGGGGAGGGGCTTTACAATGAGCAGTTCTTC.

CDR3 sequence: CSGLAKNIQYF. CDR3 in DNA: TGCAGCGGATTAGCCAAAAACATTCAGTACTTC. The chain recombines TRBV29-1 with TRBJ2-4; D is unclear. The V and J ends lost 7 bases and 0 bases respectively, with 4 bases between them. Per the germline V gene, CDR1 is SQVTM and CDR2 is ANQGSEA. CDR3 size: 11 residues.

This clone appeared a single time. As DNA, the CDR3 is TGCGCCAGCAGCCAAGAAAGGACAGAGTCCTACGAGCAGTACTTC. Translated, it gives CASSQERTESYEQYF. The chain links TRBV4-3 to TRBJ2-7; D is perhaps TRBD1 (6 bases). This CDR3 region has 15 residues. Germline CDR1 is LGHNA and CDR2 is YSLEER. The V end lost 0 bases, the J end lost 1 base, and 10 bases lay between the germline ends.

This clone was detected once. The V gene is TRBV6-5, the J gene TRBJ2-7, with 12 bases lining up with TRBD2. The ends lost 4 bases at V and 3 bases at J; junction bases unmatched: 4. CDR1 is MNHEY, CDR2 SVGAGI, per germline. This CDR3 comprises 15 residues. The CDR3 DNA is TGTGCCAGCAGTTCTCTAGCGGGGGGGCTCTACGAGCAGTACTTC. This encodes CASSSLAGGLYEQYF.

V and J are TRBV5-4 and TRBJ1-2; the match to TRBD1 covers 7 bases. V gave up 4 bases and J gave up 4 bases; unmatched junction bases: 4. Germline CDR1 SGHNT, CDR2 YYREEE (reference sequence). CDR3 length equals 13 residues. The DNA of the CDR3 is TGTGCCAGCAGCCCCAGGGGGGGCTATGGCTACACCTTC. The encoded protein is CASSPRGGYGYTF.

The chain recombines TRBV7-6 with TRBJ2-1; possible D gene TRBD1, 6 bases. Germline V gene lookup returns CDR1 SGHVS and CDR2 FNYEAQ. V was shortened by 3 bases and J by 3 bases, with 12 bases between the two germline ends. This CDR3 is 15 amino acids long. Here the CDR3 DNA reads TGTGCCAGCAGCTTTCCGGACAGTCTCTACAATGAGCAGTTCTTC. Translated: CASSFPDSLYNEQFF.

The genes are TRBV5-1 and TRBJ1-6; D remains unclear. V was shortened by 10 bases and J by 10 bases, with 6 bases between the two germline ends. Germline V gene lookup returns CDR1 SGHRS and CDR2 YFSETQ. This CDR3 spans 9 amino acids. Written as DNA, the CDR3 is TGCGCCGGAGGATCACCCCTCCACTTT. Protein: CAGGSPLHF.

On this clone: At the DNA level, this CDR3 is encoded by other sequences in the same sample as well. The chain couples TRBV25-1 to TRBJ1-3; D unresolved. CDR3 length: 15 residues. The germline gives CDR1 MGHDK, CDR2 SYGVNS. V lost 0 bases and J 1 base, leaving 7 bases between the germline ends. Here the CDR3 DNA reads TGTGCCAGCAGTGAATATGCACAGTCTGGAAACACCATATATTTT. It yields the protein CASSEYAQSGNTIYF.

The V and J genes are TRBV19 and TRBJ1-5; D is undetermined. The V gene's germline CDR1 is LNHDA and CDR2 SQIVND (reference sequence). The length of the CDR3 is 13 residues. The V end was cut by 5 bases, the J end by 4 bases, with 9 bases between. CDR3 loop: CASSEQSNQPQHF. The CDR3 region has the DNA TGTGCCAGTAGTGAGCAGAGTAATCAGCCCCAGCATTTT. Full variable domain (outside the CDR3, taken from reference TRBV19 and TRBJ1-5): DGGITQSPKYLFRKEGQNVTLSCEQNLNHDAMYWYRQDPGQGLRLIYYSQIVNDFQKGDIAEGYSVSREKKESFPLTVTSAQKNPTAFYLCASSEQSNQPQHFGDGTRLSIL.

This clone was picked up a small number of times. The genes are TRBV4-1 and TRBJ2-7; D unresolved. Germline CDR1 and CDR2: MGHRA and YSYEKL. The ends were cut back, 0 bases at V and 4 bases at J, with 13 bases in the middle. The length of the CDR3 is 15 residues. The CDR3 loop reads CASSQDPTLTYEQYF. Written as DNA, the CDR3 is TGCGCCAGCAGCCAAGATCCGACCCTGACTTACGAGCAGTACTTC.

The chain carries TRBV2 and TRBJ2-3, with D perhaps matching TRBD1 or TRBD2 (7 bases each). The CDR3 is made up of 15 amino acids. Germline V gives CDR1 SNHLY, CDR2 FYNNEI. V was shortened by 2 bases and J by 4 bases, with 13 bases between the two germline ends. The CDR3 reads CASSEQGGRADTQYF. CDR3 in DNA: TGTGCCAGCAGTGAACAGGGGGGGCGCGCAGATACGCAGTATTTT.

This clone has a single count. CDR3 sequence (DNA): TGTGCCAGCAGCCAGGGGGCTGAATATGGCTACACCTTC. Protein sequence: CASSQGAEYGYTF. The chain joins TRBV27 to TRBJ1-2, with TRBD1 identical over 8 bases. The CDR3 is 13 residues long. The germline gives CDR1 MNHEY, CDR2 SMNVEV (reference sequence). V lost 6 bases to trimming and J lost 5 bases; unmatched junction nucleotides: 5.

This rearrangement joins TRBV6-5 to TRBJ2-7; possibly TRBD1 for D (6 bases). The CDR3 contains 15 residues. Trimming took off 6 bases at V and 3 bases at J, with 18 bases between the two ends. In germline, CDR1 is MNHEY, CDR2 SVGAGI. The DNA of the CDR3 is TGTGCCAGCAGACAAGGGGGTGCGACTGGCTACGAGCAGTACTTC. Its protein is CASRQGGATGYEQYF.

The V call is TRBV19, the J call TRBJ1-2, with D unclear. Germline V gene lookup returns CDR1 LNHDA and CDR2 SQIVND (reference sequence). The CDR3 is 14 residues long. Trimming removed 6 bases from V and 1 base from J, with 12 bases in between. For the CDR3, the DNA is TGTGCCAGTAGGAGGCAGGCACTTAACTATGGCTACACCTTC. Protein: CASRRQALNYGYTF.

The chain has TRBV7-2 and TRBJ1-2; D unclear. The CDR3 has 14 residues. Germline V lookup: CDR1 SGHTA, CDR2 FQGNSA. V was pared by 4 bases and J by 4 bases, with 13 bases between. The CDR3 is CASSSRNPGYGYTF. CDR3 DNA: TGTGCCAGCAGCTCTAGAAATCCAGGCTATGGCTACACCTTC.